This TCR beta chain appears in the sequencing data of a study of cytotoxic CD8 clonotypes in ibrutinib-treated CLL. The CDR3 extends over 18 amino acids. Germline CDR1 reads SGHRS; CDR2 reads YFSETQ. Trimming at V came to 0 bases and at J to 4 bases, leaving 12 bases not matched to a gene. This clone has just a few counts. The method was immunoSEQ multiplex PCR; TCRdb's version includes in-frame clones alone and lacks a portion of them. The sample records tens of thousands of clones, 45% to 70% being singletons. The V call is TRBV5-1, the J call TRBJ2-3; TRBD2 aligns across 9 bases. The receptor was isolated from a human donor with chronic lymphocytic leukemia. Specimen: PBMCs, collected after 24 months of ibrutinib treatment. CDR3 DNA: TGCGCCAGCAGCTTGGGGGGCGTAGCGGGAGCGTTGGCAGATACGCAGTATTTT. Encoded protein: CASSLGGVAGALADTQYF.